These 25 T cell receptor beta chains were sequenced from one sample in a study of cytomegalovirus exposure and HLA in healthy donors. The PCR contained 60 Vbeta and 13 Jbeta primers. Assay used: immunoSEQ multiplex PCR; TCRdb lists only in-frame clones, some missing. The data show approximately 110,000 clones, more than 65% seen once. The sequencing input was PBMCs. The receptors derive from a man aged 35 to 55 in good health and CMV-seropositive.

The chain is built from TRBV18 and TRBJ1-4, with a weak D call TRBD1 (5 bases). The germline CDR1 and CDR2 sequences are KGHSH and LQKENI. CDR3 length: 13 amino acids. V lost 4 bases to trimming and J lost 12 bases, with 15 bases between them. The CDR3 DNA reads as TGTGCCAGCTCACGGCAGGGTAGTACGGAACTGTTTTTT. Translating it yields CASSRQGSTELFF.

This clone was seen once. The chain combines TRBV29-1 with TRBJ2-1; the D gene is possibly TRBD1 (6 bases). CDR1 SQVTM and CDR2 ANQGSEA come from the germline V gene. Trimming removed 4 bases from V and 2 bases from J, with 15 bases in between. There are 15 residues in the CDR3. This chain's CDR3 is CSVGSSPGAYNEQFF. CDR3 sequence (DNA): TGCAGCGTTGGTAGTAGTCCAGGGGCCTACAATGAGCAGTTCTTC.

V usage is TRBV18 and J usage is TRBJ1-4, with 7 bases fitting TRBD1. V gave up 3 bases and J gave up 7 bases; unmatched junction bases: 5. This CDR3 is 14 amino acids long. CDR1 is KGHSH, CDR2 LQKENI, per germline. CDR3 in DNA: TGTGCCAGCTCACCGGCGCAGGGGGGTGAAAAACTGTTTTTT. Amino acids: CASSPAQGGEKLFF.

V gene TRBV19 combines with J gene TRBJ1-5; D is possibly TRBD1 (6 bases). Germline CDR1 reads LNHDA; CDR2 reads SQIVND (reference sequence). Trimming removed 7 bases from V and 2 bases from J, with 15 bases in between. CDR3 size: 15 residues. This CDR3 reads CASNYRVYGNQPQHF. DNA of the CDR3: TGTGCCAGTAACTACAGGGTGTATGGCAATCAGCCCCAGCATTTT.

V is TRBV11-2 and J is TRBJ2-4; 8 bases align to TRBD2. The CDR3 length is 17 residues. J was trimmed by 3 bases and V by 3 bases; bases with no gene match: 10. CDR1 and CDR2 (germline): SGHAT, FQNNGV. For the CDR3, the DNA is TGTGCCAGCAGCTTCGTAGTTCGGGAGGGGAGCAAAAACATTCAGTACTTC. As protein: CASSFVVREGSKNIQYF.

V and J are TRBV7-2 and TRBJ2-3, with D perhaps matching TRBD2 (6 bases). Germline CDR1 and CDR2: SGHTA and FQGNSA. The CDR3 extends over 13 amino acids. V was clipped by 3 bases and J by 2 bases, with 6 bases between them. CDR3 in DNA: TGTGCCAGCAGCTTGGACTACACAGATACGCAGTATTTT. Its protein is CASSLDYTDTQYF.

The chain has TRBV6-5 and TRBJ1-2; D may be TRBD1 (6 bases). Germline CDR1 MNHEY, CDR2 SVGAGI. The germline V and J ends were trimmed by 7 bases and 7 bases, with 22 bases remaining between them. This CDR3 spans 15 amino acids. The DNA for the CDR3 is TGTGCCAGCAATGACGGGGGGCGGTGGGAAGCTGGCTACACCTTC. Protein product: CASNDGGRWEAGYTF.

This clone was seen a single time. This rearrangement joins TRBV28 to TRBJ2-7, with TRBD1 identical over 7 bases. With 4 bases clipped from V and 2 bases from J, the junction kept 8 bases outside the gene matches. The CDR3 runs to 15 residues. Germline V gives CDR1 MDHEN, CDR2 SYDVKM. The CDR3 spells CASSSAQTGTYEQYF. As DNA, the CDR3 is TGTGCCAGCAGTTCCGCTCAGACAGGGACCTACGAGCAGTACTTC. The variable domain in full, completed from reference TRBV28 and TRBJ2-7, reads DVKVTQSSRYLVKRTGEKVFLECVQDMDHENMFWYRQDPGLGLRLIYFSYDVKMKEKGDIPEGYSVSREKKERFSLILESASTNQTSMYLCASSSAQTGTYEQYFGPGTRLTVT.

This clone was found once. The chain uses TRBV29-1 and TRBJ2-7; possible D gene TRBD1, 6 bases. Looked up from germline, CDR1 is SQVTM and CDR2 is ANQGSEA. The length of the CDR3 is 13 residues. Trimming stripped 6 bases from V and 5 bases from J, with 17 bases between. The CDR3 here is CSVRTGWRDEQYF. The CDR3 DNA follows: TGCAGCGTACGTACAGGGTGGCGGGACGAGCAGTACTTC.

This clone was seen a handful of times. The chain uses TRBV7-6 and TRBJ2-7; TRBD1 aligns across 8 bases. The V gene end was trimmed by 1 base and the J gene end by 2 bases; junction bases not matched to a gene: 4. The CDR3 runs to 15 residues. Germline V lookup: CDR1 SGHVS, CDR2 FNYEAQ. CDR3 sequence reads: CASSLEAGGTYEQYF. The DNA for the CDR3 is TGTGCCAGCAGCTTAGAGGCAGGGGGCACCTACGAGCAGTACTTC.

The CDR3 here is CASRGDRGRGDTEAFF. The CDR3 DNA reads as TGTGCCAGCAGGGGTGACAGGGGGCGCGGGGACACTGAAGCTTTCTTT. The V gene is TRBV25-1, the J gene TRBJ1-1, with 10 bases identical to TRBD1. The junction had 10 bases not matched to a gene; V was cut back by 6 bases and J by 3 bases. Germline values: CDR1 MGHDK, CDR2 SYGVNS. The CDR3 length is 16 residues. The full variable domain, in which reference TRBV25-1 and TRBJ1-1 provide the parts outside the CDR3, is EADIYQTPRYLVIGTGKKITLECSQTMGHDKMYWYQQDPGMELHLIHYSYGVNSTEKGDLSSESTVSRIRTEHFPLTLESARPSHTSQYLCASRGDRGRGDTEAFFGQGTRLTVV.

V usage is TRBV9 and J usage is TRBJ2-3, with TRBD2 identical over 13 bases. This CDR3 spans 16 amino acids. Losses at the gene ends were 0 bases for V and 6 bases for J; bases not matched to a gene: 4. CDR1 is SGDLS, CDR2 YYNGEE, per germline. Written as DNA, the CDR3 is TGTGCCAGCAGCGTAGCGGGGACTAGCGGGATTGATACGCAGTATTTT. Amino acid sequence: CASSVAGTSGIDTQYF.

This chain joins TRBV18 and TRBJ2-7; 7 positions agree with TRBD1. CDR1 and CDR2 (germline): KGHSH, LQKENI. With V trimmed by 6 bases and J by 0 bases, 5 bases remained unmatched. This CDR3 has 14 amino acids. Written as DNA, the CDR3 is TGTGCCAGCTCGCCGGGACAGTTCTCCTACGAGCAGTACTTC. Amino acid sequence: CASSPGQFSYEQYF.

The chain is built from TRBV7-3 and TRBJ2-1; 13 nucleotides agree with TRBD2. Germline CDR1 and CDR2: SGHTA and FQGTGA. V was pared by 2 bases and J by 0 bases, with 7 bases of the junction left unmatched. The CDR3 is made up of 19 amino acids. CDR3 region: CASSLRQTSGGFSYNEQFF. CDR3 in DNA: TGTGCCAGCAGCTTACGACAGACTAGCGGGGGGTTCTCCTACAATGAGCAGTTCTTC.

This clone has a single count. The chain combines TRBV7-2 with TRBJ2-5; 14 bases fit TRBD2. This CDR3 spans 17 amino acids. Per germline, CDR1 SGHTA and CDR2 FQGNSA. J gave up 6 bases and V 1 base, and 7 bases lay outside the gene matches. CDR3 amino acids: CASSLGSGTSGSKTQYF. The CDR3 region has the DNA TGTGCCAGCAGCTTAGGGTCCGGGACTAGCGGGAGTAAGACCCAGTACTTC. The entire variable domain, with the rest obtained from reference TRBV7-2 and TRBJ2-5, is as follows: GAGVSQSPSNKVTEKGKDVELRCDPISGHTALYWYRQSLGQGLEFLIYFQGNSAPDKSGLPSDRFSAERTGGSVSTLTIQRTQQEDSAVYLCASSLGSGTSGSKTQYFGPGTRLLVL.

The rearrangement links TRBV7-2 to TRBJ1-2; D unclear. CDR1 is SGHTA, CDR2 FQGNSA, per germline. Between the trimmed V and J ends, which lost 1 base and 5 bases, there was a span of 11 bases. The CDR3 totals 14 residues. The CDR3, as DNA: TGTGCCAGCAGCTTAGGCACCCCGGGGTATGGCTACACCTTC. Translated: CASSLGTPGYGYTF. Complete variable domain (other parts from reference TRBV7-2 and TRBJ1-2): GAGVSQSPSNKVTEKGKDVELRCDPISGHTALYWYRQSLGQGLEFLIYFQGNSAPDKSGLPSDRFSAERTGGSVSTLTIQRTQQEDSAVYLCASSLGTPGYGYTFGSGTRLTVV.

V usage is TRBV11-2 and J usage is TRBJ1-2; TRBD1 is a possible D gene (6 bases). Germline assignment: CDR1 SGHAT and CDR2 FQNNGV. The CDR3 loop spans 15 amino acids. With 0 bases removed from V and 2 bases from J, the gap between germline ends came to 10 bases. CDR3 DNA sequence: TGTGCCAGCAGCTTAGAGGGGGCAGGGAACTATGGCTACACCTTC. Translation gives CASSLEGAGNYGYTF.

This clone was seen only once. CDR3 region: CASSPLGGQVLSGNTIYF. Written as DNA, the CDR3 is TGTGCCAGCTCACCATTAGGAGGACAGGTGCTCTCTGGAAACACCATATATTTT. The chain recombines TRBV18 with TRBJ1-3; 7 bases match TRBD1. Trimming at V came to 2 bases and at J to 0 bases, leaving 10 bases not matched to a gene. Germline assignment: CDR1 KGHSH and CDR2 LQKENI. The CDR3 runs to 18 residues. The full variable domain, completed using reference TRBV18 and TRBJ1-3, is NAGVMQNPRHLVRRRGQEARLRCSPMKGHSHVYWYRQLPEEGLKFMVYLQKENIIDESGMPKERFSAEFPKEGPSILRIQQVVRGDSAAYFCASSPLGGQVLSGNTIYFGEGSWLTVV.

This clone was picked up a small number of times. The chain combines TRBV9 with TRBJ1-4, with D possibly matching TRBD1 (5 bases). The CDR3 spans 14 residues. CDR1 is SGDLS, CDR2 YYNGEE, per germline. Trimming removed 4 bases at V and 5 bases at J, with 12 bases between. CDR3 sequence (DNA): TGTGCCAGCAGCTCCCGACAGCTAAATGAAAAACTGTTTTTT. This codes for CASSSRQLNEKLFF.

The V gene is TRBV30, the J gene TRBJ2-7, with 7 bases identical to TRBD1. Trimming cost V 3 bases and J 5 bases; bases outside gene matches: 1. CDR1 is GTSNPN, CDR2 SVGIG, per germline (reference sequence). This CDR3 contains 11 residues. The CDR3 here is CAWRQGDEQYF. The CDR3 bases are TGTGCCTGGAGGCAGGGGGACGAGCAGTACTTC.

This chain joins TRBV30 and TRBJ2-1, with 10 bases identical to TRBD2. V was clipped by 4 bases and J by 8 bases; unmatched bases: 14. This CDR3 comprises 16 residues. CDR1 is GTSNPN, CDR2 SVGIG, per germline (reference sequence). CDR3: CAWTQGLTSGSDEQFF. In DNA form, the CDR3 reads TGTGCCTGGACCCAAGGCTTGACTAGCGGGTCGGATGAGCAGTTCTTC.

This clone turned up a few times. The V call is TRBV11-3, the J call TRBJ1-4; a possible D gene is TRBD1 (5 bases). The CDR3 spans 16 residues. From germline, CDR1 is SGHNT and CDR2 YENEEA. With 1 base removed from V and 8 bases from J, the gap between germline ends came to 17 bases. CDR3 residues: CASSLGASGYGEKLFF. CDR3 DNA: TGTGCCAGCAGCTTAGGGGCTTCAGGGTATGGCGAAAAACTGTTTTTT.

V usage is TRBV19 and J usage is TRBJ1-5; 12 positions agree with TRBD1. CDR1 is LNHDA, CDR2 SQIVND, per germline (reference sequence). After removal of 5 bases from V and 5 bases from J, the junction contained 1 base not matched to a gene. The CDR3 totals 14 residues. CDR3: CASSRDRGHQPQHF. CDR3 in DNA: TGTGCCAGTAGTCGGGACAGGGGGCATCAGCCCCAGCATTTT. The complete variable domain, with remaining parts taken from reference TRBV19 and TRBJ1-5, reads DGGITQSPKYLFRKEGQNVTLSCEQNLNHDAMYWYRQDPGQGLRLIYYSQIVNDFQKGDIAEGYSVSREKKESFPLTVTSAQKNPTAFYLCASSRDRGHQPQHFGDGTRLSIL.

The chain carries TRBV9 and TRBJ1-4; 10 bases align to TRBD1. V gave up 0 bases and J gave up 8 bases; unmatched junction bases: 13. The CDR3 loop spans 18 amino acids. The V gene's germline CDR1 is SGDLS and CDR2 YYNGEE. The chain's CDR3 is CASSVGRGVGQGSEKLFF. The CDR3, as DNA: TGTGCCAGCAGCGTAGGACGAGGGGTGGGACAGGGGTCGGAAAAACTGTTTTTT.

The V call is TRBV2, the J call TRBJ1-1, with D possibly matching TRBD1 (5 bases). Germline assignment: CDR1 SNHLY and CDR2 FYNNEI. There are 15 residues in the CDR3. Trimming pared 3 bases from V and 3 bases from J, leaving 14 bases between. This CDR3 reads CASSESGRGDTEAFF. CDR3 nucleotide sequence: TGTGCCAGCAGTGAGTCAGGGAGGGGAGACACTGAAGCTTTCTTT. The full variable domain, in which reference TRBV2 and TRBJ1-1 provide the parts outside the CDR3, is EPEVTQTPSHQVTQMGQEVILRCVPISNHLYFYWYRQILGQKVEFLVSFYNNEISEKSEIFDDQFSVERPDGSNFTLKIRSTKLEDSAMYFCASSESGRGDTEAFFGQGTRLTVV.